Following are 12 T cell receptor beta chains from one sample sequenced in a study of graft-versus-host responses after intestinal transplantation. Produced via immunoSEQ multiplex PCR; TCRdb's table is partial and in-frame only. Among around 50,000 clones, 85% to 90% were seen once, and the ten largest hold less than 2%. Material: PBMCs, obtained 26 days after transplant. All receptors come from a human patient who received an intestinal transplant, so some T cells may come from the graft donor.

The chain couples TRBV28 to TRBJ2-5, with a possible D match to TRBD1 (6 bases). CDR1 and CDR2 from the germline V gene are MDHEN and SYDVKM. The V end lost 3 bases, the J end lost 3 bases, and 11 bases lay between the germline ends. This CDR3 contains 14 residues. The CDR3 region is CASSFWGRKETQYF. The CDR3 region has the DNA TGTGCCAGCAGTTTCTGGGGGCGGAAAGAGACCCAGTACTTC.

This chain uses TRBV28 with TRBJ2-7; 8 positions match TRBD2. The CDR3 is 16 residues long. V was pared by 3 bases and J by 0 bases, with 7 bases of the junction left unmatched. The germline CDR1 and CDR2 sequences are MDHEN and SYDVKM. The CDR3, as DNA: TGTGCCAGCAGTTTCCCTTTAGCGGGGAGCTCCTACGAGCAGTACTTC. This translates into CASSFPLAGSSYEQYF.

The chain joins TRBV29-1 to TRBJ2-7; 7 bases map to TRBD2. The germline V gene encodes CDR1 SQVTM and CDR2 ANQGSEA. This CDR3 spans 13 amino acids. Trimming took 4 bases from V and 4 from J; bases not matched to a gene: 7. DNA for the CDR3: TGCAGCGTTGCTGGCGGGAGACCATACGAGCAGTACTTC. Its translation is CSVAGGRPYEQYF.

The CDR3 DNA reads as TGTGCCAGCAGCTTAGGAGCGGGGGGCCTCACAGATACGCAGTATTTT. It encodes CASSLGAGGLTDTQYF. This rearrangement joins TRBV7-6 to TRBJ2-3; 9 bases map to TRBD2. The CDR3 has 16 amino acids. V shed 1 base, J shed 2 bases, and the junction held 4 bases outside the gene matches. Germline CDR1 is SGHVS and CDR2 is FNYEAQ. Looking up the rest from reference TRBV7-6 and TRBJ2-3 gives the full variable domain: GAGVSQSPRYKVTKRGQDVALRCDPISGHVSLYWYRQALGQGPEFLTYFNYEAQQDKSGLPNDRFSAERPEGSISTLTIQRTEQRDSAMYRCASSLGAGGLTDTQYFGPGTRLTVL.

V is TRBV4-1 and J is TRBJ1-2; no clear D. Germline CDR1 is MGHRA and CDR2 is YSYEKL. Trimming stripped 1 base from V and 2 bases from J, with 11 bases between. The CDR3 covers 15 residues. DNA for the CDR3: TGCGCCAGCAGCCAAGGAATTGCGGCGAACTATGGCTACACCTTC. As protein: CASSQGIAANYGYTF.

This chain joins TRBV6-1 and TRBJ1-2, with a weak D call TRBD1 (6 bases). Per the germline V gene, CDR1 is MNHNS and CDR2 is SASEGT. The CDR3 length is 15 residues. Trimming left V 1 base short and J 4 bases short, with 13 bases between. CDR3: CASSEVGGGTYGYTF. CDR3 sequence (DNA): TGTGCCAGCAGTGAAGTAGGGGGGGGGACCTATGGCTACACCTTC.

The chain recombines TRBV11-2 with TRBJ1-1, with D tentatively TRBD1 (6 bases). CDR1 and CDR2 (germline): SGHAT, FQNNGV. Trimming left V 5 bases short and J 3 bases short, with 13 bases between. The CDR3 loop spans 14 amino acids. The CDR3 bases are TGTGCCAGCAGCCTCGAACAGGGCGACACTGAAGCTTTCTTT. As protein: CASSLEQGDTEAFF.

The chain joins TRBV5-1 to TRBJ2-7; perhaps TRBD2 as D (6 bases). This CDR3 is 15 amino acids long. Germline V gene data show CDR1 as SGHRS and CDR2 as YFSETQ. The V gene lost 4 bases and the J gene lost 2 bases, with 16 bases spanning the gap. CDR3 protein: CASSPGLAGTYEQYV. In nucleotides, the CDR3 is TGCGCCAGCAGCCCCGGCCTCGCGGGGACCTACGAGCAGTACGTC.

A note on this clone: The sample carries other DNA sequences with the same CDR3. V is TRBV28 and J is TRBJ1-1; TRBD1 aligns across 9 bases. Trimming removed 4 bases from V and 1 base from J; junction bases left unmatched: 4. The CDR3 has 15 amino acids. Germline assignment: CDR1 MDHEN and CDR2 SYDVKM. The CDR3 nucleotides are TGTGCCAGCAGTTCCCCGGGACAGGGGAACACTGAAGCTTTCTTT. Its protein product is CASSSPGQGNTEAFF.

This clone is a singleton in its sample. The CDR3 loop is CATSRDRAYGYTF. The CDR3, as DNA: TGTGCCACCAGCAGAGACAGGGCGTATGGCTACACCTTC. This chain connects TRBV15 to TRBJ1-2, with D maybe TRBD1 (5 bases). V gave up 0 bases and J gave up 5 bases, with 7 bases separating them. The CDR3 consists of 13 residues. In germline, CDR1 is LNHNV, CDR2 YYDKDF (reference sequence).

The chain has TRBV28 and TRBJ2-7, with TRBD1 matching 10 bases. CDR3 length equals 15 residues. CDR1 MDHEN and CDR2 SYDVKM come from the germline V gene. V dropped 2 bases and J dropped 3; count of bases not matched to a gene: 4. The CDR3, as DNA: TGTGCCAGCAGTTTAGACAGGGGGCTTGACTACGAGCAGTACTTC. This codes for CASSLDRGLDYEQYF.

V gene TRBV2 combines with J gene TRBJ2-5, with D perhaps TRBD1 (5 bases). This CDR3 spans 14 amino acids. The germline V gene encodes CDR1 SNHLY and CDR2 FYNNEI. Between the trimmed V and J ends, which lost 1 base and 3 bases, there was a span of 9 bases. The CDR3 DNA sequence: TGTGCCAGCAGTGAAGTAGGGGCGGAAGAGACCCAGTACTTC. Its translation: CASSEVGAEETQYF.